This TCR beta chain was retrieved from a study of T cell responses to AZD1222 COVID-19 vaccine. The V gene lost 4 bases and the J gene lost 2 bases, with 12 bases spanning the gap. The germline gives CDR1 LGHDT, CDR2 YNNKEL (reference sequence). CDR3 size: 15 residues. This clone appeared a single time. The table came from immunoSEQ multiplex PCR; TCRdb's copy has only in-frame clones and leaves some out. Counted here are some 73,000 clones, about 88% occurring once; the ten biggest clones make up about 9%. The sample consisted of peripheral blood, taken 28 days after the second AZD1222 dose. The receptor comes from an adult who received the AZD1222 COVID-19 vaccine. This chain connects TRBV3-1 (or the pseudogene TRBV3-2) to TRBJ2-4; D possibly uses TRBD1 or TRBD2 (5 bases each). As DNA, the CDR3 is TGTGCCAGCAGCCCGTGGGGGAGTTCCAAAAACATTCAGTACTTC. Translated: CASSPWGSSKNIQYF.